This T cell receptor (beta chain) was identified during a study of siplizumab effects on memory and regulatory T cells. The CDR3 totals 14 residues. Deletions cut 2 bases from V and 3 bases from J, with 11 bases between. Germline CDR1 is MNHEY and CDR2 is SMNVEV (reference sequence). The assay was immunoSEQ multiplex PCR, and TCRdb's table has in-frame clones only and misses some. The table lists about 80,000 clones, roughly 94% of them singletons. As concerns this clone: Antigen specificity is unknown.

Findings of the study overall: No assignable naive or memory phenotype existed for roughly 80-97% of proliferating CD4+ or CD8+ clones. Mappable alloreactive CD4+ clones came from Treg cells 68.8% of the time on average with siplizumab, against about 26% in controls.

The sequencing input was CD8+ T cells sorted from blood. This TCR came from a human donor in good health. The rearrangement uses TRBV27 and TRBJ2-7; the D is unclear. CDR3 sequence (DNA): TGTGCCAGCAGTTTAAGTCCAGCCCTCTACGAGCAGTACTTC. Translation: CASSLSPALYEQYF.